Sequencing of this T cell receptor beta chain was carried out in a study of beta chain features in type 1 diabetes. Turning to the study itself: Examination spanned around 100,000,000 sorted cells from all samples.

Every isolated RNA sample was fully reverse transcribed, so sequencing captured expressed TCRB transcripts. Naive, central memory and regulatory T cell samples averaged around 3.8 million reads. Sequencing was performed with immunoSEQ multiplex PCR; in TCRdb, only in-frame clones are kept and a portion is missing. The sample carries roughly 140,000 clones, about 8.5% recorded once. The germline V gene has CDR1 LGHNA and CDR2 YSLEER. The length of the CDR3 is 16 residues. V dropped 1 base and J dropped 8 bases, with 17 bases sitting between them. Study-wide results and limits: The naive, central memory and Treg TCRB repertoires looked more alike in patients than they did in healthy donors.

Remarks on this clone: The antigen is undetermined.

Once sorted, every population was more than 95% pure. Source material: central memory CD4+ T cells from blood. This clonotype originated in a man younger than 35 in good health. The chain joins TRBV4-3 to TRBJ1-4; possibly TRBD1 for D (5 bases). CDR3 nucleotides: TGCGCCAGCAGCCAAGTCTCCGCCAGGGTCGAAGAAAAACTGTTTTTT. Translated, it gives CASSQVSARVEEKLFF.